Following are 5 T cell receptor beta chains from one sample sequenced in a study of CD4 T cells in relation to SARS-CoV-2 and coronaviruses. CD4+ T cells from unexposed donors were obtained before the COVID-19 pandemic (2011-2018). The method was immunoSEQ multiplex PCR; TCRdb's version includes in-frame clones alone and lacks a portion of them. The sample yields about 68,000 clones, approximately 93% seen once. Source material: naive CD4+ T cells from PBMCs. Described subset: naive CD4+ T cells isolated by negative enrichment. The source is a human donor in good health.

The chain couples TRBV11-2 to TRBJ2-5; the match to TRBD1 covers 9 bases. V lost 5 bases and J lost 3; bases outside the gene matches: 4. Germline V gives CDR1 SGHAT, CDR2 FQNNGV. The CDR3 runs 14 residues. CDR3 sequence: CASSPRDREETQYF. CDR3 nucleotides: TGTGCCAGCAGCCCACGGGACAGGGAAGAGACCCAGTACTTC.

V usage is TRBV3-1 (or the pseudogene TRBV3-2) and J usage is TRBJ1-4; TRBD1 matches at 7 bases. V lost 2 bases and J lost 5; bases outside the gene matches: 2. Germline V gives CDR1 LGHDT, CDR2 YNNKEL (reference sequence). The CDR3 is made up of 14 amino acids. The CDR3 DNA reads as TGTGCCAGCAGCCAAAGACAGGGAAATGAAAAACTGTTTTTT. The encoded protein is CASSQRQGNEKLFF.

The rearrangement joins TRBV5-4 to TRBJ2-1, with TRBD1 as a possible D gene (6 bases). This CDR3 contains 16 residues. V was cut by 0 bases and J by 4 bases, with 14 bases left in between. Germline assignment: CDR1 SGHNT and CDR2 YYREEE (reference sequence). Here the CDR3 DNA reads TGTGCCAGCAGCTTGGTCACTTTACAGGGTTACAATGAGCAGTTCTTC. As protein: CASSLVTLQGYNEQFF.

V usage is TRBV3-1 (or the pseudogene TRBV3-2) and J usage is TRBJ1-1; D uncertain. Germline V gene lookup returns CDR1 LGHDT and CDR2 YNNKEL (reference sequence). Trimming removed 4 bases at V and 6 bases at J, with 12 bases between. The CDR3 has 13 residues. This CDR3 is CASSLGSAAEAFF. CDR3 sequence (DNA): TGTGCCAGCAGCCTAGGGTCTGCGGCTGAAGCTTTCTTT.

CDR3 bases: TGCGCCAGCAGCCAAGTCTGGGGCCAGGAGGAGACCCAGTACTTC. The encoded protein is CASSQVWGQEETQYF. The chain joins TRBV4-1 to TRBJ2-5; TRBD1 might be the D (5 bases). Germline V gene data show CDR1 as MGHRA and CDR2 as YSYEKL. Trimming took off 1 base at V and 5 bases at J, with 14 bases between the two ends. This CDR3 comprises 15 residues.